The clone carrying this T cell receptor (beta chain) was counted only a few times. As yet, its antigen is unknown. The sequencing template was cDNA reverse transcribed from extracted RNA. Profiling relied on immunoSEQ multiplex PCR, and the TCRdb table lists in-frame clones only, not all of them. This sample has 190,000 or so clones, with around 58% found just once. This sample is drawn from a study of CD8+ T cells in alopecia areata. Broader study findings: Persistence of many expanded lesional clones was seen in scalp and blood during tofacitinib.

Germline V lookup: CDR1 SGHDT, CDR2 YYEEEE. This CDR3 comprises 13 residues. The V and J ends lost 5 bases and 4 bases respectively, with 9 bases between them. Treatment reported: oral pan-JAK inhibitor, 5-10 mg twice daily. Source: CD8+ T cells sorted from blood, taken at week 24, from a patient treated with tofacitinib. The V gene is TRBV5-6, the J gene TRBJ2-2; D is perhaps TRBD2 (7 bases). The sequence came from a human donor with alopecia areata. This CDR3 is CASRGGGTGELFF. In DNA, the CDR3 is TGTGCCAGCAGGGGAGGGGGCACCGGGGAGCTGTTTTTT.